A selection of T cell receptor beta chains follows, all from one sample in a study of blood T cell repertoires in COVID-19. The method was immunoSEQ multiplex PCR; TCRdb's version includes in-frame clones alone and lacks a portion of them. The sample yields about 83,000 clones, roughly 90% seen once. The sample comprised peripheral blood. The receptor set was obtained from a woman of 80 years or more with active or convalescent COVID-19. The CDR3 runs from the conserved cysteine through the conserved F or W. The order of the fields is V gene, J gene, clone size, D gene, CDR3 protein, CDR3 DNA. The D gene is left open where the match is weak. A clone size is listed for some rows: how often the clone was seen (once, few, many), or a class if it is expanded.

v_gene: TRBV5-1; j_gene: TRBJ2-5; abundance: .; d_gene: .; CDR3aa: CASSLGARQETQYF; CDR3nt: TGCGCCAGCAGCTTGGGGGCCCGACAAGAGACCCAGTACTTC
v_gene: TRBV7-9; j_gene: TRBJ1-4; abundance: .; d_gene: .; CDR3aa: CASSRQSVSPNEKLFF; CDR3nt: TGTGCCAGCAGCCGTCAATCGGTTAGCCCTAATGAAAAACTGTTTTTT
v_gene: TRBV6-2/TRBV6-3; j_gene: TRBJ2-1; abundance: .; d_gene: TRBD2; CDR3aa: CASSYTFSGGSSYNEQFF; CDR3nt: TGTGCCAGCAGTTATACCTTTAGCGGGGGGAGCTCCTACAATGAGCAGTTCTTC
v_gene: TRBV9; j_gene: TRBJ2-3; abundance: .; d_gene: TRBD2; CDR3aa: CASSPRLAGGPSTDTQYF; CDR3nt: TGTGCCAGCAGCCCCCGACTAGCGGGGGGTCCAAGCACAGATACGCAGTATTTT
v_gene: TRBV6-5; j_gene: TRBJ1-2; abundance: .; d_gene: TRBD1; CDR3aa: CASSQGQGVYGYTF; CDR3nt: TGTGCCAGCAGTCAGGGACAGGGGGTGTATGGCTACACCTTC
v_gene: TRBV3-1/TRBV3-2; j_gene: TRBJ1-1; abundance: .; d_gene: .; CDR3aa: CASSQESTGNTEAFF; CDR3nt: TGTGCCAGCAGCCAAGAGAGTACAGGGAACACTGAAGCTTTCTTT
v_gene: TRBV2; j_gene: TRBJ1-2; abundance: few; d_gene: .; CDR3aa: CASKTDKGTNYGYTF; CDR3nt: TGTGCCAGCAAGACGGACAAGGGGACTAACTATGGCTACACCTTC
v_gene: TRBV12-3/TRBV12-4; j_gene: TRBJ1-1; abundance: once; d_gene: TRBD1; CDR3aa: CASSYRDRAEAFF; CDR3nt: TGTGCCAGCAGTTACCGGGACAGGGCTGAAGCTTTCTTT
v_gene: TRBV5-1; j_gene: TRBJ2-5; abundance: .; d_gene: TRBD2; CDR3aa: CASSVRLAGEGVTQYF; CDR3nt: TGCGCCAGCAGCGTCAGGCTAGCGGGGGAAGGGGTGACCCAGTACTTC
v_gene: TRBV12-3/TRBV12-4; j_gene: TRBJ1-2; abundance: .; d_gene: TRBD1; CDR3aa: CASRPQGAGGYTF; CDR3nt: TGTGCCAGCAGACCGCAGGGGGCAGGTGGCTACACCTTC
v_gene: TRBV30; j_gene: TRBJ2-3; abundance: .; d_gene: .; CDR3aa: CAWRAGGQQDTQYF; CDR3nt: TGTGCCTGGAGGGCCGGGGGACAGCAAGATACGCAGTATTTT
v_gene: TRBV7-9; j_gene: TRBJ2-5; abundance: .; d_gene: TRBD2; CDR3aa: CASNSQTSGFQETQYF; CDR3nt: TGTGCCAGCAACTCACAGACTAGCGGTTTTCAAGAGACCCAGTACTTC
v_gene: TRBV7-2; j_gene: TRBJ2-7; abundance: .; d_gene: .; CDR3aa: CASSLVGSSYEQYF; CDR3nt: TGTGCCAGCAGCTTAGTGGGGAGCTCCTACGAGCAGTACTTC
v_gene: TRBV29-1; j_gene: TRBJ1-4; abundance: few; d_gene: .; CDR3aa: CSVEEETVAREKLFF; CDR3nt: TGCAGCGTTGAAGAGGAGACAGTAGCAAGGGAAAAACTGTTTTTT
v_gene: TRBV4-1; j_gene: TRBJ1-2; abundance: .; d_gene: TRBD1; CDR3aa: CASSQEITGTAYGYTF; CDR3nt: TGCGCCAGCAGCCAGGAAATCACCGGGACAGCTTATGGCTACACCTTC
v_gene: TRBV3-1/TRBV3-2; j_gene: TRBJ2-7; abundance: once; d_gene: TRBD2; CDR3aa: CASSPLPGTSGPNTSYEQYF; CDR3nt: TGTGCCAGCAGCCCCCTCCCTGGGACTAGCGGTCCTAACACCTCCTACGAGCAGTACTTC
v_gene: TRBV3-1/TRBV3-2; j_gene: TRBJ1-1; abundance: .; d_gene: .; CDR3aa: CASSRGGVNTEAFF; CDR3nt: TGTGCCAGCAGCCGTGGAGGAGTGAACACTGAAGCTTTCTTT
v_gene: TRBV6-1; j_gene: TRBJ2-6; abundance: .; d_gene: TRBD1; CDR3aa: CASSETGGRPSGANVLTF; CDR3nt: TGTGCCAGCAGTGAGACAGGGGGGCGACCCTCTGGGGCCAACGTCCTGACTTTC
v_gene: TRBV9; j_gene: TRBJ1-6; abundance: .; d_gene: TRBD1; CDR3aa: CASSDWQGVSSPLHF; CDR3nt: TGTGCCAGCAGCGATTGGCAGGGGGTTTCTTCACCCCTCCACTTT
v_gene: TRBV5-1; j_gene: TRBJ2-5; abundance: once; d_gene: TRBD1; CDR3aa: CASSQIPTGGGQTQYF; CDR3nt: TGCGCCAGCAGCCAAATCCCGACAGGGGGCGGCCAGACCCAGTACTTC
v_gene: TRBV28; j_gene: TRBJ2-7; abundance: .; d_gene: TRBD2; CDR3aa: CASGLAGSPYEQYF; CDR3nt: TGTGCCAGCGGACTAGCGGGGTCCCCCTACGAGCAGTACTTC
v_gene: TRBV6-2/TRBV6-3; j_gene: TRBJ2-5; abundance: few; d_gene: .; CDR3aa: CASSYSAQQETQYF; CDR3nt: TGTGCCAGCAGTTACTCAGCCCAACAAGAGACCCAGTACTTC
v_gene: TRBV9; j_gene: TRBJ2-1; abundance: .; d_gene: TRBD1; CDR3aa: CASSKRDRADEQFF; CDR3nt: TGTGCCAGCAGCAAAAGGGACAGGGCCGATGAGCAGTTCTTC
v_gene: TRBV5-1; j_gene: TRBJ1-1; abundance: once; d_gene: TRBD1; CDR3aa: CASSLDRGLAFF; CDR3nt: TGCGCCAGCAGCTTGGACAGGGGGCTTGCTTTCTTT
v_gene: TRBV10-3; j_gene: TRBJ2-4; abundance: .; d_gene: .; CDR3aa: CAISVTTPGAKNIQYF; CDR3nt: TGTGCCATCAGTGTGACCACCCCAGGGGCCAAAAACATTCAGTACTTC
v_gene: TRBV6-5; j_gene: TRBJ1-1; abundance: .; d_gene: TRBD1; CDR3aa: CASSWRQGNTEAFF; CDR3nt: TGTGCCAGCTCGTGGAGACAGGGGAACACTGAAGCTTTCTTT
v_gene: TRBV5-1; j_gene: TRBJ2-5; abundance: .; d_gene: TRBD2; CDR3aa: CASSRLAGDQETQYF; CDR3nt: TGCGCCAGCAGCAGATTAGCGGGGGATCAAGAGACCCAGTACTTC
v_gene: TRBV7-9; j_gene: TRBJ2-7; abundance: few; d_gene: .; CDR3aa: CASSSQTGHPYEQYF; CDR3nt: TGTGCCAGCAGTTCGCAGACAGGCCACCCCTACGAGCAGTACTTC
v_gene: TRBV7-9; j_gene: TRBJ2-7; abundance: .; d_gene: TRBD1; CDR3aa: CASSLGTGDEQYF; CDR3nt: TGTGCCAGCAGCTTAGGAACAGGGGACGAGCAGTACTTC
v_gene: TRBV19; j_gene: TRBJ2-7; abundance: few; d_gene: .; CDR3aa: CASSGQGASYEQYF; CDR3nt: TGTGCCAGTAGTGGGCAAGGTGCCTCCTACGAGCAGTACTTC
v_gene: TRBV7-3; j_gene: TRBJ2-1; abundance: .; d_gene: TRBD2; CDR3aa: CASRGLADNEQFF; CDR3nt: TGTGCCAGCAGGGGACTAGCGGACAATGAGCAGTTCTTC
v_gene: TRBV6-5; j_gene: TRBJ2-7; abundance: .; d_gene: TRBD2; CDR3aa: CASSYGLAGSYEQYF; CDR3nt: TGTGCCAGCAGTTACGGGCTAGCGGGCTCCTACGAGCAGTACTTC
v_gene: TRBV5-1; j_gene: TRBJ2-3; abundance: .; d_gene: .; CDR3aa: CASSLAGSGTDTQYF; CDR3nt: TGCGCCAGCAGCTTGGCAGGGTCGGGCACAGATACGCAGTATTTT
v_gene: TRBV4-2; j_gene: TRBJ1-1; abundance: .; d_gene: .; CDR3aa: CASSPLEGLEKNTEAFF; CDR3nt: TGTGCCAGCAGCCCTCTCGAGGGATTAGAGAAGAACACTGAAGCTTTCTTT
v_gene: TRBV13; j_gene: TRBJ2-1; abundance: .; d_gene: .; CDR3aa: CASSLKGDEQFF; CDR3nt: TGTGCCAGCAGCTTAAAGGGGGATGAGCAGTTCTTC
v_gene: TRBV29-1; j_gene: TRBJ2-1; abundance: .; d_gene: TRBD2; CDR3aa: CSVEAFPTSGGFYNEQFF; CDR3nt: TGCAGCGTTGAGGCCTTCCCAACTAGCGGGGGTTTCTACAATGAGCAGTTCTTC
v_gene: TRBV2; j_gene: TRBJ2-5; abundance: .; d_gene: TRBD2; CDR3aa: CASSARTSGGAGETQYF; CDR3nt: TGTGCCAGCAGTGCCCGGACTAGCGGGGGGGCGGGAGAGACCCAGTACTTC
v_gene: TRBV18; j_gene: TRBJ2-1; abundance: .; d_gene: TRBD2; CDR3aa: CASSPEPGLAGVNEQFF; CDR3nt: TGTGCCAGCTCACCAGAGCCGGGACTAGCGGGGGTCAATGAGCAGTTCTTC
v_gene: TRBV3-1/TRBV3-2; j_gene: TRBJ1-1; abundance: .; d_gene: .; CDR3aa: CASRVGGTEAFF; CDR3nt: TGTGCCAGCAGGGTTGGAGGGACTGAAGCTTTCTTT
v_gene: TRBV7-9; j_gene: TRBJ2-1; abundance: once; d_gene: TRBD1; CDR3aa: CASSLTGDEQFF; CDR3nt: TGTGCCAGCAGCTTAACAGGGGATGAGCAGTTCTTC
v_gene: TRBV28; j_gene: TRBJ1-3; abundance: .; d_gene: .; CDR3aa: CASSLAGVGNTIYF; CDR3nt: TGTGCCAGCAGTTTGGCAGGGGTCGGAAACACCATATATTTT
v_gene: TRBV7-3; j_gene: TRBJ2-1; abundance: .; d_gene: .; CDR3aa: CASSEGVGSYNEQFF; CDR3nt: TGTGCCAGCAGCGAAGGGGTAGGTTCCTACAATGAGCAGTTCTTC
v_gene: TRBV6-5; j_gene: TRBJ1-1; abundance: .; d_gene: .; CDR3aa: CASSLQGNTEAFF; CDR3nt: TGTGCCAGCAGTTTACAGGGGAACACTGAAGCTTTCTTT
v_gene: TRBV28; j_gene: TRBJ1-1; abundance: .; d_gene: .; CDR3aa: CASSLGLNSKNTEAFF; CDR3nt: TGTGCCAGCAGTTTGGGCCTGAACAGTAAGAACACTGAAGCTTTCTTT
v_gene: TRBV29-1; j_gene: TRBJ2-7; abundance: .; d_gene: TRBD1; CDR3aa: CSVEKGQGGHEQYF; CDR3nt: TGCAGCGTTGAAAAGGGACAGGGCGGACACGAGCAGTACTTC
v_gene: TRBV11-2; j_gene: TRBJ1-1; abundance: .; d_gene: .; CDR3aa: CASSLAGNTEAFF; CDR3nt: TGTGCCAGCAGCTTAGCGGGGAACACTGAAGCTTTCTTT
v_gene: TRBV5-1; j_gene: TRBJ2-1; abundance: .; d_gene: TRBD1; CDR3aa: CATRQGGNEQFF; CDR3nt: TGCGCCACTCGACAGGGCGGGAATGAGCAGTTCTTC
v_gene: TRBV4-1; j_gene: TRBJ1-1; abundance: .; d_gene: TRBD1; CDR3aa: CASSPKTGYTEAFF; CDR3nt: TGCGCCAGCAGCCCGAAGACAGGGTACACTGAAGCTTTCTTT
v_gene: TRBV5-1; j_gene: TRBJ2-1; abundance: .; d_gene: TRBD2; CDR3aa: CASSWTGGGAYNEQFF; CDR3nt: TGCGCCAGCAGCTGGACCGGCGGGGGGGCATACAATGAGCAGTTCTTC